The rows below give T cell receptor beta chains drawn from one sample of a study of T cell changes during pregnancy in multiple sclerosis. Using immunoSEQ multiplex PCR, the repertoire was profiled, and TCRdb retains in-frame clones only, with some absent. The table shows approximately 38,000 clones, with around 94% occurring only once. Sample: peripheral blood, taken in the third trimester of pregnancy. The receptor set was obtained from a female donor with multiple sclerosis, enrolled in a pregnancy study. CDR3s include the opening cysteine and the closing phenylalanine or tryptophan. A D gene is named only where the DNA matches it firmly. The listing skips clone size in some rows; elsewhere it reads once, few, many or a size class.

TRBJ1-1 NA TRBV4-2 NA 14 TGTGCCAGCAGCCCCGGACAGTCAAACACTGAAGCTTTCTTT CASSPGQSNTEAFF
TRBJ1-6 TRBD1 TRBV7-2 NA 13 TGTGCCAGCAGAGAGACAGGGAGAACGCCCCTCCACTTT CASRETGRTPLHF
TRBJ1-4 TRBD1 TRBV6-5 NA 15 TGTGCCAGCAGTTCCCGGACAGGTTCTAATGAAAAACTGTTTTTT CASSSRTGSNEKLFF
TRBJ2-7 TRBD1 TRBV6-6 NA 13 TGTGCCAGCAGTTTGACAGGGGCCTACGAGCAGTACTTC CASSLTGAYEQYF
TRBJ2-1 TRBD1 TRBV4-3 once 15 TGCGCCAGCAGCCAAGGACAGGGGGCCTACAATGAGCAGTTCTTC CASSQGQGAYNEQFF
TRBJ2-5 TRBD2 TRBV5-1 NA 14 TGCGCCAGCAGCTTTCCCGGGAGGCTGGAGACCCAGTACTTC CASSFPGRLETQYF
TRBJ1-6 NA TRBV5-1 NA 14 TGCGCCAGCAGCCCCTCCCAGGGGAACTCACCCCTCCACTTT CASSPSQGNSPLHF
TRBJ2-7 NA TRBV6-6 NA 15 TGTGCCAGCACCGTGGGGGGCGGGAGACCCGGCGAGCAGTACTTC CASTVGGGRPGEQYF
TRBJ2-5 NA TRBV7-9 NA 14 TGTGCCAGCAGCTTAATGGCAGGGCAAGAGACCCAGTACTTC CASSLMAGQETQYF
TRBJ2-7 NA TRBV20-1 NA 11 TGCAGTGCTAGGGGCAAATACGAGCAGTACTTC CSARGKYEQYF
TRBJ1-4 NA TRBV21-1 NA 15 TGTGCCAGCAGACCCGCGGTGGCGACTAATGAAAAACTGTTTTTT CASRPAVATNEKLFF
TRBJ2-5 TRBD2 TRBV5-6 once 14 TGTGCCAGCAGCTTGGCCAGACTAGCAGAGACCCAGTACTTC CASSLARLAETQYF
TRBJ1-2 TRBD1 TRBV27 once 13 TGTGCCAGCAGTTTTGCAACAGGGGATAGCTACACCTTC CASSFATGDSYTF
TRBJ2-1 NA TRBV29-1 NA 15 TGCAGCGTTGTCCTTAGCGCGGAATCCTACAATGAGCAGTTCTTC CSVVLSAESYNEQFF
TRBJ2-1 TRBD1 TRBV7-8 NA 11 TGTGCCAGCAGCCTAAACAGGGGACAGTTCTTC CASSLNRGQFF
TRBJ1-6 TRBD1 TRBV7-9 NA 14 TGTGCCAGCAGCTTAGGGACAGGGAATTCACCCCTCCACTTT CASSLGTGNSPLHF
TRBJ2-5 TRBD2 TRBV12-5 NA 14 TGTGCTAGTGCCCGGGCTAGCGGGGAAGAGACCCAGTACTTC CASARASGEETQYF
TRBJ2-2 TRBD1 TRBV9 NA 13 TGTGCCAGCAGCGCACAGGGGACCGGGGAGCTGTTTTTT CASSAQGTGELFF
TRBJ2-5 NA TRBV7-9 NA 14 TGTGCCAGCAGCCCCCGGGACATCCAAGAGACCCAGTACTTC CASSPRDIQETQYF
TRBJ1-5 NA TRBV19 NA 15 TGTGCCAGTAGTGTCAAGAGAGAGCGGGCTCAGCCCCAGCATTTT CASSVKRERAQPQHF
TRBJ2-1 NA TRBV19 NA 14 TGTGCCAGTAGGAGGGAGTCGGTCTACAATGAGCAGTTCTTC CASRRESVYNEQFF
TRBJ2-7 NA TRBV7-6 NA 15 TGTGCCAGCAGCTTATCGGTTCCAGGTGATTACGAGCAGTACTTC CASSLSVPGDYEQYF
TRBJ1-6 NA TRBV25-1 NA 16 TGTGCCAGCACCTCCTCTAGGGGAGGATATAATTCACCCCTCCACTTT CASTSSRGGYNSPLHF
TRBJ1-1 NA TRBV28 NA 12 TGTGCCAGCAGTTTGGCAGGGAACGAAGCTTTCTTT CASSLAGNEAFF
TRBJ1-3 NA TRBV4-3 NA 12 TGCGCCAGCAGTCCCGAGGCAAACACCATATATTTT CASSPEANTIYF
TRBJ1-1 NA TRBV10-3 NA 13 TGTGCCATCAGTGACATGGTCCCCGGGGTAGCTTTCTTT CAISDMVPGVAFF
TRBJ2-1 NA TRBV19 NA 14 TGTGCCAGTACCCGGGGGTCCCGATACAATGAGCAGTTCTTC CASTRGSRYNEQFF
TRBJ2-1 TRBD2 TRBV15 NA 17 TGTGCCACCAGTAGGGAGCGGGAGGTAAGCTCCTACAATGAGCAGTTCTTC CATSREREVSSYNEQFF
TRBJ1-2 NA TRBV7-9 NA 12 TGTGCCAGCAGCTCCCCGACGGGAGGCTACACCTTC CASSSPTGGYTF
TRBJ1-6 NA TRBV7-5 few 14 TGTGCCAGAAGCTTGGGGCTAACGAATTCACCCCTCCACTTT CARSLGLTNSPLHF
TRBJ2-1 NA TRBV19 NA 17 TGTGCCAGTAGTATAGACGCGGGGAGGCAGGGTTACAATGAGCAGTTCTTC CASSIDAGRQGYNEQFF
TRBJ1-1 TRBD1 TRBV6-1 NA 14 TGTGCCAGCAGTGAGGACAGGTTGAAGGCTGAAGCTTTCTTT CASSEDRLKAEAFF
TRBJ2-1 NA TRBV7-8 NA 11 TGTGCCAGCAGCTTAGTCCTTCAGCAGTTCTTC CASSLVLQQFF
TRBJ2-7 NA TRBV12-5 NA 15 TGTGCTAGTGGTTTGAATGGGGCACTTATCAACGAGCAGTACTTC CASGLNGALINEQYF
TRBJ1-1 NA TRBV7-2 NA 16 TGTGCCAGCAGCTTAGGTGGCGGGTTCCTGAACACTGAAGCTTTCTTT CASSLGGGFLNTEAFF
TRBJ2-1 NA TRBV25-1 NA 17 TGTGCCAGCAGTGGGACTCGGGACTCCCCCACACAGACCGATCGGTTCTTC CASSGTRDSPTQTDRFF
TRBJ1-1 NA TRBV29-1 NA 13 TGCAGCGTCATGAGGAGCATGAACACTGAAGCTTTCTTT CSVMRSMNTEAFF
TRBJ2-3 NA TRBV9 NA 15 TGTGCCAGCAGCGGAGGGGCTAGCGGCACAGATACGCAGTATTTT CASSGGASGTDTQYF
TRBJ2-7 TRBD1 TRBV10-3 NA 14 TGTGCCACCTCAAAGACAGGGGTGGCCTACGAGCAGTACTTC CATSKTGVAYEQYF
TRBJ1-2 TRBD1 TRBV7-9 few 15 TGTGCCAGCAGCTCGACGACAGGGGCGGACTATGGCTACACCTTC CASSSTTGADYGYTF